The next 32 T cell receptor beta chains were all read from a single sample in a study of identical twins. Via MiXCR, TCRdb re-called the 5' RACE reads, giving one row per CDR3 protein. The data show 250,000 to 350,000 distinct CDR3 sequences, roughly 9% seen once. These data also featured in a second study, about yellow fever vaccine responses in identical twins.

Sequenced input: CD8+ T cells sorted from blood. The receptor source for this set is a woman in her late teens or twenties in good health.

This chain joins TRBV7-9 and TRBJ2-7; D gene uncertain. Between the trimmed V and J ends, which lost 10 bases and 0 bases, there was a span of 16 bases. The CDR3 sequence is 14 residues long. Germline V lookup: CDR1 SEHNR, CDR2 FQNEAQ (reference sequence). The CDR3 coding sequence is TGTGCCACCAAGCTTAGTGGCAACTCCTACGAGCAGTACTTC. Amino acid sequence: CATKLSGNSYEQYF.

The sample holds a few counts of this clonotype. V and J are TRBV27 and TRBJ1-2; the match to TRBD1 covers 11 bases. This CDR3 contains 17 residues. V lost 4 bases and J lost 3; bases outside the gene matches: 10. Germline V gene sequence: CDR1 MNHEY, CDR2 SMNVEV (reference sequence). The CDR3 region is CASSSWTGGSGDYGYTF. The DNA for the CDR3 is TGTGCCAGCAGTTCTTGGACAGGGGGCTCCGGGGACTATGGCTACACCTTC.

This clonotype was detected a few times. The chain couples TRBV12-3 or TRBV12-4 to TRBJ1-6; TRBD1 is a possible D gene (5 bases). The CDR3 covers 14 residues. Trimming cost V 3 bases and J 10 bases, with 13 bases left between them. In nucleotides, the CDR3 is TGTGCCAGCAGTTTGGGGGGGATGGGCTCACCCCTCCACTTT. This encodes CASSLGGMGSPLHF.

The rearrangement uses TRBV7-9 and TRBJ2-7; a possible D gene is TRBD2 (5 bases). The CDR3 is 15 amino acids. The V gene lost 3 bases and the J gene lost 5 bases, with 17 bases spanning the gap. From germline, CDR1 is SEHNR and CDR2 FQNEAQ (reference sequence). CDR3 amino acids: CASSFPQGSVNEQYF. DNA for the CDR3: TGTGCCAGCAGCTTCCCTCAAGGGAGCGTGAACGAGCAGTACTTC.

The rearrangement uses TRBV5-1 and TRBJ2-2; TRBD1 matches 7 bases. Germline CDR1 is SGHRS and CDR2 is YFSETQ. The CDR3 contains 19 residues. The V segment lost 2 bases and the J segment 0 bases; nucleotides outside the gene matches: 13. CDR3 protein: CASSFVWPPGQPNTGELFF. As DNA, the CDR3 is TGCGCCAGCAGCTTCGTCTGGCCCCCGGGACAGCCGAACACCGGGGAGCTGTTTTTT. Full variable domain (missing parts from reference TRBV5-1 and TRBJ2-2): KAGVTQTPRYLIKTRGQQVTLSCSPISGHRSVSWYQQTPGQGLQFLFEYFSETQRNKGNFPGRFSGRQFSNSRSEMNVSTLELGDSALYLCASSFVWPPGQPNTGELFFGEGSRLTVL.

A few counts support this clonotype. This chain uses TRBV6-2 or TRBV6-3 with TRBJ2-7; perhaps D is TRBD1 or TRBD2 (5 bases each). The length of the CDR3 is 14 residues. CDR1 and CDR2 (germline): MNHEY, SVGEGT. V was cut by 0 bases and J by 7 bases, with 13 bases left in between. In DNA form, the CDR3 reads TGTGCCAGCAGTTACTCTCTCGGGGCTACGGAGCAGTACTTC. As protein: CASSYSLGATEQYF.

This clonotype has more than one count but fewer than ten. V gene TRBV7-9 combines with J gene TRBJ2-5; 9 positions agree with TRBD2. CDR1 SEHNR and CDR2 FQNEAQ come from the germline V gene (reference sequence). With V trimmed by 5 bases and J by 1 base, 11 bases remained unmatched. This CDR3 region has 17 residues. CDR3 in DNA: TGTGCCAGCAGCGGGAGGAGCCCTAGCGGGACCCAAGAGACCCAGTACTTC. Encoded protein: CASSGRSPSGTQETQYF. Variable domain in full (rest from reference TRBV7-9 and TRBJ2-5): DTGVSQNPRHKITKRGQNVTFRCDPISEHNRLYWYRQTLGQGPEFLTYFQNEAQLEKSRLLSDRFSAERPKGSFSTLEIQRTEQGDSAMYLCASSGRSPSGTQETQYFGPGTRLLVL.

V and J are TRBV6-1 and TRBJ1-2; 7 nucleotides align to TRBD1. The CDR3 sequence is 15 residues long. With 2 bases clipped from V and 3 bases from J, the junction kept 6 bases outside the gene matches. Germline loops: CDR1 MNHNS, CDR2 SASEGT. The CDR3: CASSEHRGPYYGYTF. CDR3 sequence (DNA): TGTGCCAGCAGTGAACACAGGGGTCCTTACTATGGCTACACCTTC.

The sample holds many counts of this clonotype. The chain combines TRBV10-3 with TRBJ1-2; 7 positions match TRBD1. Germline assignment: CDR1 ENHRY and CDR2 SYGVKD. The length of the CDR3 is 14 residues. With V trimmed by 2 bases and J by 2 bases, 2 bases remained unmatched. The CDR3, as DNA: TGTGCCATCAGTGAGGCGACAGGGAACTATGGCTACACCTTC. Translating it yields CAISEATGNYGYTF.

V is TRBV19 and J is TRBJ2-1; no clear D gene. Germline V gene sequence: CDR1 LNHDA, CDR2 SQIVND (reference sequence). V lost 7 bases and J 3 bases, leaving 22 bases between the germline ends. The CDR3 consists of 17 residues. CDR3 bases: TGTGCCAGTAAAGGCGGATTCGGAACGGCTTTCTACAATGAGCAGTTCTTC. It codes for CASKGGFGTAFYNEQFF.

This clonotype was detected only a few times. The rearrangement joins TRBV7-9 to TRBJ2-2; tentatively, D is TRBD2 (5 bases). V dropped 1 base and J dropped 1 base, with 7 bases sitting between them. Germline V gives CDR1 SEHNR, CDR2 FQNEAQ (reference sequence). The CDR3 contains 15 residues. The CDR3 loop reads CASSLGTVNTGELFF. CDR3 nucleotide sequence: TGTGCCAGCAGCTTAGGGACTGTGAACACCGGGGAGCTGTTTTTT.

J is TRBJ2-3 and V is TRBV11-2; 9 bases match TRBD2. Germline V lookup: CDR1 SGHAT, CDR2 FQNNGV. Losses at the gene ends were 1 base for V and 5 bases for J; bases not matched to a gene: 7. The CDR3 contains 16 residues. This CDR3 reads CASSLGRLAGRDTQYF. In DNA, the CDR3 is TGTGCCAGCAGCTTAGGTCGTCTAGCGGGAAGAGATACGCAGTATTTT.

This clonotype was seen repeatedly, ten times or more. The chain carries TRBV2 and TRBJ2-2; perhaps TRBD1 as D (5 bases). V was clipped by 6 bases and J by 1 base, with 6 bases between them. The CDR3 spans 13 residues. Per germline, CDR1 SNHLY and CDR2 FYNNEI. CDR3 nucleotides: TGTGCCAGCAGGGACAAGAACACCGGGGAGCTGTTTTTT. Protein: CASRDKNTGELFF. The variable domain in full, with the rest retrieved from reference TRBV2 and TRBJ2-2, is EPEVTQTPSHQVTQMGQEVILRCVPISNHLYFYWYRQILGQKVEFLVSFYNNEISEKSEIFDDQFSVERPDGSNFTLKIRSTKLEDSAMYFCASRDKNTGELFFGEGSRLTVL.

This sequence joins TRBV7-9 and TRBJ1-2; weak D call: TRBD1 (5 bases). With 5 bases removed from V and 3 bases from J, the gap between germline ends came to 10 bases. The CDR3 runs to 13 residues. Looked up from germline, CDR1 is SEHNR and CDR2 is FQNEAQ (reference sequence). The CDR3 spells CASSHRDHYGYTF. The CDR3 DNA reads as TGTGCCAGCAGCCACCGGGACCACTATGGCTACACCTTC.

In this sample, this clonotype turned up many times. The chain couples TRBV27 to TRBJ1-5; no reliable D call. Germline V gene sequence: CDR1 MNHEY, CDR2 SMNVEV (reference sequence). This CDR3 has 14 amino acids. V lost 6 bases, J lost 0 bases, and 9 bases lay in between. The CDR3 region is CASSYTNSNQPQHF. The CDR3 DNA sequence: TGTGCCAGCAGCTACACGAATAGCAATCAGCCCCAGCATTTT.

This clonotype showed up just a few times. The gene calls are TRBV6-5 and TRBJ2-3; TRBD2 aligns across 9 bases. V lost 2 bases, J lost 5 bases, and 5 bases stayed unmatched. This CDR3 spans 15 amino acids. Per the germline V gene, CDR1 is MNHEY and CDR2 is SVGAGI. The CDR3 here is CASSYTREGQDTQYF. CDR3 nucleotides: TGTGCCAGCAGTTACACGCGGGAGGGCCAAGATACGCAGTATTTT.

This clonotype was counted many times. The chain uses TRBV6-5 and TRBJ2-7, with 7 positions matching TRBD2. The CDR3 has 14 residues. Trimming cost V 5 bases and J 2 bases; bases outside gene matches: 6. CDR1 and CDR2 from the germline V gene are MNHEY and SVGAGI. CDR3 amino acids: CASSHTSEPYEQYF. The CDR3 DNA reads TGTGCCAGCAGTCACACTAGCGAGCCCTACGAGCAGTACTTC.

The gene calls are TRBV11-2 and TRBJ2-4; 7 bases are a match to TRBD2. Trimming took 0 bases from V and 8 from J; bases not matched to a gene: 13. CDR1 is SGHAT and CDR2 is FQNNGV in the germline V gene. The CDR3 loop spans 17 amino acids. CDR3 nucleotides: TGTGCCAGCAGCTTAGACCATCGTGCGGGAGTTGCGGACATTCAGTACTTC. Translation gives CASSLDHRAGVADIQYF.

The chain recombines TRBV27 with TRBJ1-5; maybe TRBD1 (5 bases). The CDR3 has 13 amino acids. The germline gives CDR1 MNHEY, CDR2 SMNVEV (reference sequence). Trimming shortened V by 8 bases and J by 4 bases, and 12 bases separated the two germline ends. CDR3 region: CASGTTSNQPQHF. The DNA for the CDR3 is TGTGCCAGCGGGACGACGAGTAATCAGCCCCAGCATTTT.

This clonotype was counted a few times. The chain is built from TRBV29-1 and TRBJ2-1; D is unresolved. The V and J ends lost 5 bases and 4 bases respectively, with 9 bases between them. The CDR3 is made up of 12 amino acids. The germline CDR1 and CDR2 sequences are SQVTM and ANQGSEA. CDR3 residues: CSVPPTYNEQFF. The CDR3 DNA reads as TGCAGCGTTCCCCCGACATACAATGAGCAGTTCTTC.

The rearrangement joins TRBV7-9 to TRBJ1-1; the match to TRBD1 covers 8 bases. V dropped 5 bases and J dropped 8; count of bases not matched to a gene: 7. There are 13 residues in the CDR3. Germline CDR1 SEHNR, CDR2 FQNEAQ (reference sequence). The CDR3 region is CASSAGTGAEAFF. As DNA, the CDR3 is TGTGCCAGCAGCGCGGGGACAGGCGCCGAAGCTTTCTTT.

This clonotype was detected many times. This chain connects TRBV20-1 to TRBJ2-2; unclear D gene. Looked up from germline, CDR1 is DFQATT and CDR2 is SNEGSKA (reference sequence). V was clipped by 1 base and J by 1 base, with 4 bases between them. The CDR3 spans 13 residues. The CDR3 nucleotides read TGCAGTGCTAGAGGAGTGAACACCGGGGAGCTGTTTTTT. Its protein is CSARGVNTGELFF.

This clonotype came up many times. As DNA, the CDR3 is TGTGCCAGCAGCGTAGGGCTAGCGGGGACAGATACGCAGTATTTT. Amino acids: CASSVGLAGTDTQYF. The rearrangement uses TRBV9 and TRBJ2-3, with 9 bases fitting TRBD2. There are 15 residues in the CDR3. V lost 0 bases to trimming and J lost 3 bases; unmatched junction nucleotides: 2. In germline, CDR1 is SGDLS, CDR2 YYNGEE.

In this sample, this clonotype turned up a few times. The rearrangement uses TRBV3-1 and TRBJ2-7, with 7 nucleotides matching TRBD1. The CDR3 contains 14 residues. V was clipped by 3 bases and J by 3 bases; unmatched bases: 5. Germline CDR1 reads LGHDT; CDR2 reads YNNKEL (reference sequence). The CDR3 loop is CASSQTGQVYEQYF. The CDR3 region has the DNA TGTGCCAGCAGCCAGACCGGACAGGTCTACGAGCAGTACTTC.

The J gene is TRBJ2-5, the V gene TRBV15, with D maybe TRBD2 (6 bases). The CDR3 is made up of 14 amino acids. V dropped 1 base and J dropped 5 bases, with 11 bases sitting between them. Germline CDR1 LNHNV, CDR2 YYDKDF (reference sequence). Here the CDR3 reads CATSRAWGDETQYF. CDR3 bases: TGTGCCACCAGCAGAGCTTGGGGGGACGAGACCCAGTACTTC.

This clonotype was recorded many times. V gene TRBV6-5 combines with J gene TRBJ2-1; no clear D gene. Trimming shortened V by 0 bases and J by 8 bases, and 11 bases separated the two germline ends. Germline V gives CDR1 MNHEY, CDR2 SVGAGI. The CDR3 totals 14 residues. The CDR3 sequence is CASSYSRAWDEQFF. In nucleotides, the CDR3 is TGTGCCAGCAGTTACTCCCGGGCGTGGGATGAGCAGTTCTTC.

This clonotype has just a few counts. The chain links TRBV24-1 to TRBJ2-5, with 9 positions matching TRBD2. After removal of 9 bases from V and 4 bases from J, the junction contained 17 bases not matched to a gene. Per the germline V gene, CDR1 is KGHDR and CDR2 is SFDVKD. CDR3 length equals 17 residues. CDR3: CATETTGGRVGGETQYF. CDR3 coding DNA: TGTGCCACCGAGACGACTGGCGGGAGGGTTGGGGGAGAGACCCAGTACTTC.

The chain has TRBV27 and TRBJ2-7, with 7 bases fitting TRBD2. CDR1 and CDR2 from the germline V gene are MNHEY and SMNVEV (reference sequence). This CDR3 region has 14 residues. J gave up 6 bases and V 7 bases, and 12 bases lay outside the gene matches. CDR3: CASNIHRGGSEQYF. The CDR3 bases are TGTGCCAGCAACATACACCGGGGAGGGTCCGAGCAGTACTTC.

The V and J genes are TRBV7-2 and TRBJ1-6; 8 bases line up with TRBD1. After removal of 6 bases from V and 6 bases from J, the junction contained 4 bases not matched to a gene. Germline V CDR1 and CDR2: SGHTA, FQGNSA. The CDR3 is made up of 14 amino acids. CDR3 nucleotide sequence: TGTGCCAGCAGGTGGACAGGGAGTAATTCACCCCTCCACTTT. Translating gives CASRWTGSNSPLHF.

This chain uses TRBV5-5 with TRBJ2-3, with D perhaps matching TRBD1 (5 bases). The CDR3 covers 13 residues. CDR1 is SGHKS, CDR2 YYEKEE, per germline (reference sequence). Trimming shortened V by 0 bases and J by 6 bases, and 8 bases separated the two germline ends. CDR3 protein: CASSLGTWDTQYF. DNA of the CDR3: TGTGCCAGCAGCTTGGGGACATGGGATACGCAGTATTTT.

Here the CDR3 DNA reads TGTGCCAGTCAGGGGGGGACCCAGCCCCAGCATTTT. It encodes CASQGGTQPQHF. The V gene is TRBV19, the J gene TRBJ1-5, with TRBD1 identical over 7 bases. In germline, CDR1 is LNHDA, CDR2 SQIVND (reference sequence). The CDR3 extends over 12 amino acids. The V gene end was trimmed by 8 bases and the J gene end by 7 bases; junction bases not matched to a gene: 5.

In its sample, this clonotype was seen many times. The rearrangement uses TRBV7-2 and TRBJ2-1; TRBD2 aligns across 11 bases. After removal of 3 bases from V and 8 bases from J, the junction contained 3 bases not matched to a gene. This CDR3 spans 14 amino acids. Germline V gene lookup returns CDR1 SGHTA and CDR2 FQGNSA. The CDR3 reads CASSFGLAGYEQFF. The CDR3 DNA follows: TGTGCCAGCAGCTTCGGACTAGCGGGCTATGAGCAGTTCTTC.